This T cell receptor beta chain was sequenced during a study of CD8 T cells in Susac syndrome. This CDR3 contains 15 residues. In germline, CDR1 is MNHNY, CDR2 SVGAGI (reference sequence). The trim removed 4 bases at V and 6 bases at J, leaving 4 bases unmatched. From blood CD8+ and CD4+ T cells, TCR beta sequences were generated. The patients serving as multiple sclerosis controls were treatment-naive. They had stable or active relapsing-remitting disease and fulfilled revised McDonald criteria. Negative isolation was used for CD8+ and CD4+ T cells, and FACS enrichment was applied to TEMRA cells. RNA in amounts of 0.5 to 1 ug was reverse transcribed with random hexamers. With immunoSEQ multiplex PCR, TCR beta CDR3 was amplified across 54 Vbeta and 13 Jbeta. Each CDR3 protein is one row after TCRdb ran MiXCR on the immunoSEQ multiplex PCR reads. Seen here are about 300,000 distinct CDR3 sequences, about 89% observed once, and the top ten hold about 0.17%.

Sequencing was carried out using CD8+ T cells from PBMCs. This sequence was found in a human donor with multiple sclerosis. The V gene is TRBV6-6, the J gene TRBJ2-2, with TRBD2 matching 11 bases. The CDR3 coding sequence is TGTGCCAGCAGTTTAGCGGGAGGGTCCGCCGGGGAGCTGTTTTTT. Protein: CASSLAGGSAGELFF.